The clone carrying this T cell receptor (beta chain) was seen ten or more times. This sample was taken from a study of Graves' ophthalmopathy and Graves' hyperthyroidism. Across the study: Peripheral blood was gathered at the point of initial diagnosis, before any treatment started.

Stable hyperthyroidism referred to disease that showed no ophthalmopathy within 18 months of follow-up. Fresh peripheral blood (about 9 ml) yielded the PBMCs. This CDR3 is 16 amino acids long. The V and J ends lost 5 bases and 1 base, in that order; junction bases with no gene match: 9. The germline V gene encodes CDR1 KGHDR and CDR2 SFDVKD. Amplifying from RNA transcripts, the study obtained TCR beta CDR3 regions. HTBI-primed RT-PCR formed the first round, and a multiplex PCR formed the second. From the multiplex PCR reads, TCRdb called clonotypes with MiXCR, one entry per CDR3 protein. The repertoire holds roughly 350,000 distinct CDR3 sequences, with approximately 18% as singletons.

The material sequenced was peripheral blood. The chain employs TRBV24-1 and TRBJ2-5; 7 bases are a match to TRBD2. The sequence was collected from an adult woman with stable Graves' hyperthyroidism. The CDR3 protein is CATSGTGGSVQETQYF. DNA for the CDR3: TGTGCCACCAGTGGGACGGGGGGAAGCGTCCAAGAGACCCAGTACTTC.